One sample yielded the 18 T cell receptor beta chains listed below, sequenced in a study of T cell repertoires in cytomegalovirus infection. Antigens of these TCRs are unknown. MiXCR, run by TCRdb on the reads, gives a single entry per CDR3 protein. The data hold about 920,000 distinct CDR3 sequences, with under 40% observed a single time. The source was cultured CD8+ T cells from PBMCs, collected from culture after CMV antigen stimulation. The receptors here all came from a human donor in good health (CMV status not recorded). Some clones in this sample may be carry-over from other donors' samples.

This chain joins TRBV24-1 and TRBJ2-1, with 7 bases identical to TRBD1. Trimming took 6 bases from V and 10 from J; bases not matched to a gene: 17. There are 16 residues in the CDR3. From germline, CDR1 is KGHDR and CDR2 SFDVKD. CDR3 region: CATSSLGGDREWEQFF. As DNA, the CDR3 is TGTGCCACCAGTTCTTTAGGGGGCGACCGTGAATGGGAGCAGTTCTTC.

Notes on this clonotype: Germline is not matched at one junction end, which may reflect a read error. CDR3 sequence (DNA): TGCAGTGCTATTACTGCCGGGACAGGGAAATTC. Translating gives CSAITAGTGKF. This chain joins TRBV20-1 and TRBJ2-1; 9 bases fit TRBD1. Germline V gene data show CDR1 as DFQATT and CDR2 as SNEGSKA (reference sequence). This CDR3 has 11 residues.

The genes are TRBV6-8 and TRBJ2-1; the D gene is possibly TRBD1 (5 bases). The CDR3 covers 17 residues. Trimming left V 2 bases short and J 7 bases short, with 21 bases between. Germline lookup yields CDR1 MNHGY and CDR2 SAAAGT. The chain's CDR3 is CASSYTGSGRYTNEQFF. DNA for the CDR3: TGTGCCAGCAGTTACACCGGGTCAGGGCGATACACGAATGAGCAGTTCTTC.

The CDR3 spells CASSLGSKEQYV. CDR3 in DNA: TGTGCCAGCAGCTTAGGGTCAAAGGAGCAGTACGTC. The chain uses TRBV7-6 and TRBJ2-7; no definite D call. Germline V gene lookup returns CDR1 SGHVS and CDR2 FNYEAQ. The CDR3 sequence is 12 residues long. Trimming cost V 1 base and J 7 bases, with 8 bases left between them.

A few counts support this clonotype. This rearrangement joins TRBV25-1 to TRBJ2-5; D may be TRBD1 (6 bases). This CDR3 has 14 amino acids. Between the trimmed V and J ends, which lost 5 bases and 5 bases, there was a span of 15 bases. Germline values: CDR1 MGHDK, CDR2 SYGVNS. For the CDR3, the DNA is TGTGCCAGCAGTCCCCCCGGGACAATGGAGACCCAGTACTTC. This sequence encodes CASSPPGTMETQYF.

This clonotype was found a few times. The chain is built from TRBV12-5 and TRBJ2-3; D is possibly TRBD1 or TRBD2 (5 bases each). The V end lost 7 bases, the J end lost 2 bases, and 19 bases lay between the germline ends. The germline CDR1 and CDR2 sequences are LGHNT and FRNRAP. CDR3 length: 16 amino acids. The CDR3 region has the DNA TGTGCTAGTGATACGGCAGGGAGAGGGTACACAGATACGCAGTATTTT. It translates to CASDTAGRGYTDTQYF.

The chain couples TRBV6-1 to TRBJ1-5; tentatively, D is TRBD1 (5 bases). Germline lookup yields CDR1 MNHNS and CDR2 SASEGT. The CDR3 runs to 13 residues. The V gene lost 9 bases and the J gene lost 5 bases, with 14 bases spanning the gap. The CDR3 DNA follows: TGTGCCAGTGGGGACTCCCCGTATCAGCCCCAGCATTTT. Translated: CASGDSPYQPQHF.

In its sample, this clonotype was seen once. Just one base apart from a much larger clone, this may be a read error. The genes are TRBV6-6 and TRBJ2-1; TRBD1 is a possible D gene (5 bases). This CDR3 has 13 amino acids. Looked up from germline, CDR1 is MNHNY and CDR2 is SVGAGI (reference sequence). CDR3 sequence: CASNYENAGWLFF. DNA of the CDR3: TGTGCCAGCAATTACGAGAACGCAGGGTGGTTGTTCTTC.

This clonotype was picked up many times. This chain joins TRBV19 and TRBJ2-2; D remains ambiguous. The germline V gene encodes CDR1 LNHDA and CDR2 SQIVND (reference sequence). The length of the CDR3 is 13 residues. V dropped 0 bases and J dropped 6 bases, with 5 bases sitting between them. CDR3 residues: CASSIEGPGELFF. As DNA, the CDR3 is TGTGCCAGTAGTATAGAAGGGCCCGGGGAGCTGTTTTTT.

The table lists this clonotype with a few counts. V gene TRBV7-9 combines with J gene TRBJ2-2, with D tentatively TRBD1 (5 bases). This CDR3 has 14 amino acids. V was cut by 5 bases and J by 6 bases, with 13 bases left in between. The germline CDR1 and CDR2 sequences are SEHNR and FQNEAQ (reference sequence). The CDR3 spells CASSTGQRSGELFF. CDR3 coding DNA: TGTGCCAGCAGCACAGGCCAACGATCCGGGGAGCTGTTTTTT.

This clonotype was seen ten or more times. This chain joins TRBV7-9 and TRBJ2-5, with TRBD1 matching over 9 bases. This CDR3 region has 14 residues. The J segment lost 5 bases and the V segment lost 4 bases, leaving 5 bases of the junction unmatched. Germline assignment: CDR1 SEHNR and CDR2 FQNEAQ (reference sequence). This chain's CDR3 is CASSSGQGRETQYF. The CDR3 bases are TGTGCCAGCAGCTCTGGACAGGGGCGGGAGACCCAGTACTTC. The full variable domain, rest sourced from reference TRBV7-9 and TRBJ2-5, is DTGVSQNPRHKITKRGQNVTFRCDPISEHNRLYWYRQTLGQGPEFLTYFQNEAQLEKSRLLSDRFSAERPKGSFSTLEIQRTEQGDSAMYLCASSSGQGRETQYFGPGTRLLVL.

This clonotype was picked up a small number of times. The chain has TRBV20-1 and TRBJ1-2, with TRBD1 identical over 7 bases. This CDR3 comprises 18 residues. Trimming cost V 4 bases and J 5 bases; bases outside gene matches: 22. Germline V gene data show CDR1 as DFQATT and CDR2 as SNEGSKA (reference sequence). The CDR3 protein is CSATKGGRSYPLPYGYTF. Here the CDR3 DNA reads TGCAGTGCTACTAAAGGGGGCAGATCCTACCCGCTCCCTTATGGCTACACCTTC.

This clonotype has a count of ten or more. The chain recombines TRBV7-6 with TRBJ2-3; 8 bases agree with TRBD2. The junction had 10 bases not matched to a gene; V was cut back by 3 bases and J by 2 bases. Germline values: CDR1 SGHVS, CDR2 FNYEAQ. This CDR3 contains 17 residues. CDR3 DNA sequence: TGTGCCAGCAGCTTTTCGAATAGCGGGGCTACCACAGATACGCAGTATTTT. Its protein is CASSFSNSGATTDTQYF.

The V gene is TRBV7-2, the J gene TRBJ1-3, with a weak D call TRBD1 (6 bases). Trimming removed 5 bases at V and 3 bases at J, with 17 bases between. Germline CDR1 SGHTA, CDR2 FQGNSA. The CDR3 totals 16 residues. The CDR3 reads CASSLRGARVGNTIYF. The CDR3 nucleotides read TGTGCCAGCAGCCTCCGGGGGGCAAGGGTTGGAAACACCATATATTTT.

This clonotype has more than one count but fewer than ten. The gene calls are TRBV20-1 and TRBJ2-7; D possibly corresponds to TRBD2 (5 bases). The V and J ends lost 2 bases and 3 bases respectively, with 17 bases between them. CDR3 length equals 15 residues. Germline V gene lookup returns CDR1 DFQATT and CDR2 SNEGSKA (reference sequence). CDR3 sequence reads: CSARYPNSRGYEQYV. CDR3 DNA: TGCAGTGCTAGATATCCCAACAGTCGGGGCTACGAGCAGTACGTC.

The table lists this clonotype with a few counts. The chain is built from TRBV28 and TRBJ2-5; a possible D gene is TRBD1 (6 bases). CDR3 length: 12 residues. From germline, CDR1 is MDHEN and CDR2 SYDVKM. The V end lost 8 bases, the J end lost 5 bases, and 12 bases lay between the germline ends. The CDR3 sequence: CASGQRRETQYF. For the CDR3, the DNA is TGTGCCAGCGGACAGAGGAGGGAGACCCAGTACTTC.

The CDR3 is CATSDWGTGLQETQYF. CDR3 bases: TGTGCCACCAGTGATTGGGGGACAGGGCTACAAGAGACCCAGTACTTC. The V gene is TRBV24-1, the J gene TRBJ2-5; 9 positions agree with TRBD1. The CDR3 extends over 16 amino acids. From germline, CDR1 is KGHDR and CDR2 SFDVKD. J lost 2 bases, V lost 2 bases, and 5 bases had no gene match.

This chain joins TRBV19 and TRBJ2-1; 8 bases match TRBD1. Per germline, CDR1 LNHDA and CDR2 SQIVND (reference sequence). This CDR3 region has 14 residues. Trimming removed 2 bases from V and 14 bases from J; junction bases left unmatched: 11. CDR3 residues: CASSISFQGAVEFF. The CDR3 DNA sequence: TGTGCCAGTAGTATAAGTTTTCAGGGGGCGGTGGAGTTCTTC.